This T cell receptor beta chain is drawn from a study of T cell responses to AZD1222 COVID-19 vaccine. This CDR3 region has 13 residues. V was shortened by 3 bases and J by 6 bases, with 11 bases between the two germline ends. Germline V lookup: CDR1 LNHDA, CDR2 SQIVND (reference sequence). The count of this clone is one. Data came from immunoSEQ multiplex PCR; TCRdb stores just in-frame clones and leaves some out. In the table there are some 250,000 clones, 94% of which are singletons. This material consisted of peripheral blood, taken 28 days after the second AZD1222 dose. This clonotype was sampled from an adult who received the AZD1222 COVID-19 vaccine. The chain joins TRBV19 to TRBJ1-2, with D possibly TRBD1 on 6 matching bases. CDR3 DNA sequence: TGTGCCAGTAGTATGACAGGTCCGGATGGCTACACCTTC. The encoded protein is CASSMTGPDGYTF.